This is a list of T cell receptor beta chains from one sample in a study of cytomegalovirus exposure and HLA in healthy donors. Sequencing used immunoSEQ multiplex PCR; TCRdb keeps in-frame clones, though not all of them. The repertoire includes 90,000 or so clones, approximately 71% of them detected once, and roughly 2.6% sits in the top ten. Sequencing was done on a sample of PBMCs. The receptors derive from a man over 45 in good health and CMV-seronegative. Each CDR3 is given with its conserved first and last residue. The order of the fields is D gene, V gene, J gene, clone size, CDR3 protein, CDR3 DNA. A D gene is named only where the DNA matches it firmly. Clone size is shown for a subset of rows, as once, few, many or a class of expanded clone.

D: .
V: TRBV30
J: TRBJ2-7
size: .
CDR3: CAWGGSYEQYF
DNA: TGTGCCTGGGGGGGGTCCTACGAGCAGTACTTC

D: TRBD1
V: TRBV6-5
J: TRBJ1-5
size: few
CDR3: CASKPAGTVNQPQHF
DNA: TGTGCCAGCAAGCCCGCCGGGACAGTAAATCAGCCCCAGCATTTT

D: .
V: TRBV7-8
J: TRBJ2-3
size: .
CDR3: CASSAFMAGPDTQYF
DNA: TGTGCCAGCAGCGCATTTATGGCAGGGCCCGATACGCAGTATTTT

D: .
V: TRBV6-5
J: TRBJ2-2
size: once
CDR3: CASRRTVGVGELFF
DNA: TGTGCCAGCAGGCGGACAGTGGGCGTCGGGGAGCTGTTTTTT

D: .
V: TRBV7-8
J: TRBJ2-5
size: .
CDR3: CASSLARFGQETQYF
DNA: TGTGCCAGCAGCTTAGCGCGGTTCGGACAAGAGACCCAGTACTTC

D: .
V: TRBV2
J: TRBJ2-5
size: .
CDR3: CASSDDASETQYF
DNA: TGTGCCAGCAGTGATGATGCGAGCGAGACCCAGTACTTC

D: TRBD1
V: TRBV29-1
J: TRBJ2-7
size: .
CDR3: CSVEGGTGVSEQYF
DNA: TGCAGCGTTGAAGGAGGGACAGGGGTGAGCGAGCAGTACTTC

D: .
V: TRBV7-3
J: TRBJ1-1
size: few
CDR3: CASSPQGTPGEAFF
DNA: TGTGCCAGCAGCCCCCAGGGGACCCCCGGAGAAGCTTTCTTT

D: .
V: TRBV5-5
J: TRBJ1-5
size: .
CDR3: CASSFWGEGNQPQHF
DNA: TGTGCCAGCAGCTTCTGGGGGGAAGGCAATCAGCCCCAGCATTTT

D: .
V: TRBV6-5
J: TRBJ2-6
size: .
CDR3: CAIGSESGANVLTF
DNA: TGTGCCATCGGGTCTGAGTCTGGGGCCAACGTCCTGACTTTC

D: .
V: TRBV28
J: TRBJ2-7
size: .
CDR3: CASRLRSRYEQYF
DNA: TGTGCCAGTCGTCTTAGGAGTCGATACGAGCAGTACTTC

D: .
V: TRBV4-3
J: TRBJ1-2
size: .
CDR3: CASSQDLIGDYGYTF
DNA: TGCGCCAGCAGCCAAGATCTTATAGGGGACTATGGCTACACCTTC

D: .
V: TRBV10-2
J: TRBJ1-1
size: .
CDR3: CASRGLNTEAFF
DNA: TGCGCCAGCAGGGGCCTGAACACTGAAGCTTTCTTT